The 18 T cell receptor beta chains below all came from one sample that was sequenced in a study of T-cell reconstitution after alpha-beta-depleted transplantation in children. The TCRbeta library was prepared with unique molecular identifiers. From the PCR reads, TCRdb called clonotypes with MiXCR, one entry per CDR3 protein. The sample consists of about 610,000 distinct CDR3 sequences, over 20% of them appearing once. This specimen consisted of PBMCs, obtained before TCRalphabeta/CD19-depleted stem cell transplant. Receptor source: a boy under three years old with Wiskott-Aldrich syndrome, due to receive a stem cell transplant.

This clonotype was counted only a few times. This chain links TRBV10-3 with TRBJ2-3, with D possibly being TRBD2 (5 bases). Germline lookup yields CDR1 ENHRY and CDR2 SYGVKD. The CDR3 is 15 residues long. Deletions cut 4 bases from V and 0 bases from J, with 11 bases between. CDR3 in amino acids: CAISVGGSSTDTQYF. The CDR3 region has the DNA TGTGCCATCAGTGTCGGCGGGTCTAGCACAGATACGCAGTATTTT.

The chain uses TRBV5-1 and TRBJ2-4; perhaps TRBD1 as D (5 bases). Germline V gene lookup returns CDR1 SGHRS and CDR2 YFSETQ. The CDR3 consists of 14 residues. Trimming removed 1 base at V and 5 bases at J, with 10 bases between. The CDR3, as DNA: TGCGCCAGCAGCTTGCAGGGTCCGGAAAACATTCAGTACTTC. This sequence encodes CASSLQGPENIQYF.

The rearrangement joins TRBV19 to TRBJ2-1; D gene uncertain. Germline-derived CDR1 and CDR2 are LNHDA and SQIVND (reference sequence). The V end lost 7 bases, the J end lost 0 bases, and 13 bases lay between the germline ends. The CDR3 is 15 residues long. CDR3 sequence reads: CASTVSAASYNEQFF. In nucleotides, the CDR3 is TGTGCCAGTACCGTGTCCGCGGCCTCCTACAATGAGCAGTTCTTC.

The chain carries TRBV5-1 and TRBJ2-5; 11 bases align to TRBD2. The germline CDR1 and CDR2 sequences are SGHRS and YFSETQ. The ends lost 4 bases at V and 3 bases at J; junction bases unmatched: 8. There are 16 residues in the CDR3. CDR3: CASSTISGRVEETQYF. In DNA, the CDR3 is TGCGCCAGCAGCACAATTAGCGGGAGGGTAGAAGAGACCCAGTACTTC.

The chain combines TRBV20-1 with TRBJ1-5; unclear D gene. CDR1 is DFQATT, CDR2 SNEGSKA, per germline (reference sequence). The CDR3 is 12 amino acids. Trimming took off 6 bases at V and 4 bases at J, with 10 bases between the two ends. CDR3 amino acids: CSATRRNQPQHF. CDR3 nucleotides: TGCAGTGCCACCCGTAGGAATCAGCCCCAGCATTTT.

This clonotype has a handful of counts. The V gene is TRBV27, the J gene TRBJ2-6, with 7 bases aligning to TRBD1. Germline V gene sequence: CDR1 MNHEY, CDR2 SMNVEV (reference sequence). There are 17 residues in the CDR3. J was trimmed by 0 bases and V by 4 bases; bases with no gene match: 6. The CDR3 is CASSSGQLFSGANVLTF. DNA for the CDR3: TGTGCCAGCAGTTCGGGACAGCTATTCTCTGGGGCCAACGTCCTGACTTTC.

This clonotype showed up just a few times. The rearrangement uses TRBV15 and TRBJ2-1; D not resolved. V was pared by 1 base and J by 5 bases, with 6 bases between. Germline CDR1 reads LNHNV; CDR2 reads YYDKDF (reference sequence). There are 13 residues in the CDR3. The chain's CDR3 is CATSRGLDNEQFF. The CDR3, as DNA: TGTGCCACCAGCAGAGGATTGGACAATGAGCAGTTCTTC. Filled out from reference TRBV15 and TRBJ2-1, the complete variable domain reads DAMVIQNPRYQVTQFGKPVTLSCSQTLNHNVMYWYQQKSSQAPKLLFHYYDKDFNNEADTPDNFQSRRPNTSFCFLDIRSPGLGDTAMYLCATSRGLDNEQFFGPGTRLTVL.

V gene TRBV30 combines with J gene TRBJ2-5; TRBD1 matches at 7 bases. V lost 1 base and J lost 5; bases outside the gene matches: 7. The CDR3 totals 14 residues. The germline V gene encodes CDR1 GTSNPN and CDR2 SVGIG (reference sequence). The CDR3 loop reads CAWSDKTGFETQYF. The CDR3 nucleotides are TGTGCCTGGAGTGACAAGACAGGGTTCGAGACCCAGTACTTC. Variable domain in full (rest from reference TRBV30 and TRBJ2-5): SQTIHQWPATLVQPVGSPLSLECTVEGTSNPNLYWYRQAAGRGLQLLFYSVGIGQISSEVPQNLSASRPQDRQFILSSKKLLLSDSGFYLCAWSDKTGFETQYFGPGTRLLVL.

The J gene is TRBJ2-7, the V gene TRBV30; a weak D match, TRBD2 (5 bases). This CDR3 is 12 amino acids long. Germline assignment: CDR1 GTSNPN and CDR2 SVGIG (reference sequence). V was shortened by 6 bases and J by 0 bases, with 9 bases between the two germline ends. CDR3 loop: CACFAGSYEQYF. The CDR3 DNA reads as TGTGCCTGCTTCGCGGGCTCCTACGAGCAGTACTTC.

This clonotype was recorded a few times. The chain joins TRBV20-1 to TRBJ2-3, with 14 positions matching TRBD2. Per the germline V gene, CDR1 is DFQATT and CDR2 is SNEGSKA (reference sequence). The CDR3 contains 14 residues. Losses at the gene ends were 6 bases for V and 5 bases for J; bases not matched to a gene: 4. CDR3 bases: TGCAGTGCCCCGACTAGCGGGAGGGTAGATACGCAGTATTTT. Protein product: CSAPTSGRVDTQYF.

This clonotype was recorded a few times. CDR3 in amino acids: CASSFGTSGSHEQYF. For the CDR3, the DNA is TGCGCCAGCAGCTTCGGGACTAGCGGGAGTCACGAGCAGTACTTC. The chain carries TRBV5-1 and TRBJ2-7; TRBD2 matches at 14 bases. This CDR3 has 15 amino acids. V trimming: 2 bases; J trimming: 5 bases; junction bases outside the gene matches: 3. Germline CDR1 is SGHRS and CDR2 is YFSETQ.

The chain employs TRBV20-1 and TRBJ1-2; 10 bases match TRBD1. The CDR3 length is 13 residues. With V trimmed by 3 bases and J by 9 bases, 7 bases remained unmatched. Germline V gene data show CDR1 as DFQATT and CDR2 as SNEGSKA (reference sequence). CDR3 loop: CSASSSDRGSYTF. CDR3 coding DNA: TGCAGTGCTAGTTCCTCGGACAGGGGGAGCTACACCTTC.

Only a few counts were recorded for this clonotype. The rearrangement joins TRBV5-1 to TRBJ2-7; 16 bases align to TRBD2. From germline, CDR1 is SGHRS and CDR2 YFSETQ. V shed 5 bases, J shed 8 bases, and the junction held 4 bases outside the gene matches. This CDR3 is 14 amino acids long. CDR3 nucleotides: TGCGCCAGCAGAACGGGACTAGCGGGAGGGAAGCAGTACTTC. It translates to CASRTGLAGGKQYF.

This clonotype was found a few times. The chain carries TRBV12-3 or TRBV12-4 and TRBJ2-7; tentatively, D is TRBD1 (6 bases). V was trimmed by 2 bases and J by 7 bases, leaving 12 bases between them. The CDR3 sequence is 13 residues long. CDR3 DNA: TGTGCCAGCAGTTTACTTGGGGGCAGGGAGCAGTACTTC. Its protein is CASSLLGGREQYF.

V usage is TRBV7-9 and J usage is TRBJ1-1; D gene uncertain. The CDR3 totals 12 residues. V was shortened by 5 bases and J by 10 bases, with 14 bases between the two germline ends. Germline values: CDR1 SEHNR, CDR2 FQNEAQ (reference sequence). CDR3 in DNA: TGTGCCAGCAGCGAAACTCCCGAGCGAGCTTTCTTT. Translating gives CASSETPERAFF.

The V and J genes are TRBV30 and TRBJ2-2; TRBD2 matches 10 bases. The CDR3 extends over 15 amino acids. The V gene's germline CDR1 is GTSNPN and CDR2 SVGIG (reference sequence). V shed 2 bases, J shed 4 bases, and the junction held 4 bases outside the gene matches. In nucleotides, the CDR3 is TGTGCCTGGAGTTCCCTAGCGGGAGCCACCGGGGAGCTGTTTTTT. It translates to CAWSSLAGATGELFF.

The genes are TRBV5-1 and TRBJ2-1; 8 bases are shared with TRBD1. The CDR3 is 15 amino acids. Germline V lookup: CDR1 SGHRS, CDR2 YFSETQ. V lost 0 bases to trimming and J lost 8 bases; unmatched junction nucleotides: 7. The CDR3 DNA sequence: TGCGCCAGCAGCTTGGCCGTCGGACAGGGTCATGAGCAGTTCTTC. As protein: CASSLAVGQGHEQFF.

The rearrangement joins TRBV30 to TRBJ2-7, with D possibly matching TRBD2 (6 bases). With 5 bases removed from V and 1 base from J, the gap between germline ends came to 9 bases. The CDR3 runs to 12 residues. CDR1 is GTSNPN and CDR2 is SVGIG in the germline V gene (reference sequence). CDR3 sequence (DNA): TGTGCCTGGGGGAGGCCGTCCTACGAGCAGTACTTC. Encoded protein: CAWGRPSYEQYF.